This T cell receptor (beta chain) was recovered during a study of PD-1 blockade in classical Hodgkin lymphoma. Study-level background: Administration of nivolumab to patients was at 3 mg/kg intravenously every 2 weeks. The study's findings and limits: When nivolumab was started under 1 year after ASCT, patients were excluded. Newly diagnosed patients were reported to start with lower TCR diversity than healthy donors. In CD4+ cells, TCR diversity went up significantly by C4D1, but in CD8+ cells it did not.

Germline V gene lookup returns CDR1 LNHDA and CDR2 SQIVND (reference sequence). V was cut by 6 bases and J by 8 bases, with 19 bases left in between. The CDR3 length is 15 residues. The table came from immunoSEQ multiplex PCR; TCRdb's copy has only in-frame clones and leaves some out. This table has 30,000 to 35,000 clones, 80% to 95% appearing once. A word on this clone: Its matching antigen is unknown.

Every patient relapsed after autologous stem cell transplantation, and brentuximab vedotin exposure varied. Magnetic negative selection was used to purify CD4+ T cells from thawed PBMCs. The chain has TRBV19 and TRBJ1-4; D perhaps matches TRBD1 (5 bases). The clonotype comes from a human donor with classical Hodgkin lymphoma. The sequenced sample was CD4+ T cells from blood, obtained at baseline. The CDR3 loop reads CASSRRQGVREKLFF. The CDR3 coding sequence is TGTGCCAGTAGCCGCCGTCAGGGAGTGAGAGAAAAACTGTTTTTT.